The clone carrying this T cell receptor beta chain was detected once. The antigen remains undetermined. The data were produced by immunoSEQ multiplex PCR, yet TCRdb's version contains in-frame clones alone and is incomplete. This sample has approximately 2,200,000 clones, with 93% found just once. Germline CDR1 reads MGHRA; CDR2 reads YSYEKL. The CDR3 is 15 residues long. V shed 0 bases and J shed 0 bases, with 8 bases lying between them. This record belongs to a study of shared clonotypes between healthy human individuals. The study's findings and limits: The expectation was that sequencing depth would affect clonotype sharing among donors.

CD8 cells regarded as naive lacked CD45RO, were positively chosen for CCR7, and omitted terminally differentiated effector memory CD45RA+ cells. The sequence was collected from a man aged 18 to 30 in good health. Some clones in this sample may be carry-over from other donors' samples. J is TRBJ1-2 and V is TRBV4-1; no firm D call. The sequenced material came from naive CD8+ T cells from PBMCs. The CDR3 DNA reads TGCGCCAGCAGCCAAGAGGGCACAACTAACTATGGCTACACCTTC. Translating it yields CASSQEGTTNYGYTF.